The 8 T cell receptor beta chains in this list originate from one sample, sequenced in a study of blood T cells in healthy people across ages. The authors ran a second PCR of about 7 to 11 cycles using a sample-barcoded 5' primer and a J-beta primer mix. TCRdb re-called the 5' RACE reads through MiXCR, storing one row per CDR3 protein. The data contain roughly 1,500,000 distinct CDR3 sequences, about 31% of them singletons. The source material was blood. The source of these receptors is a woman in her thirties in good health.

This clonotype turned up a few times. As DNA, the CDR3 is TGTGCCAGCAGCCTTGGTATAGGGGGCACAGATACGCAGTATTTT. Residues: CASSLGIGGTDTQYF. This chain joins TRBV3-1 and TRBJ2-3, with D perhaps matching TRBD1 (5 bases). The V gene lost 4 bases and the J gene lost 1 base, with 12 bases spanning the gap. This CDR3 has 15 residues. Looked up from germline, CDR1 is LGHDT and CDR2 is YNNKEL (reference sequence).

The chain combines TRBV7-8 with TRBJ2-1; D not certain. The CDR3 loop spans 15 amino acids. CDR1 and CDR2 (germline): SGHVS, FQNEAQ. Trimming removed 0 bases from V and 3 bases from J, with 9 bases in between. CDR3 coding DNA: TGTGCCAGCAGCTTAGCTGGCAACAACTACAATGAGCAGTTCTTC. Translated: CASSLAGNNYNEQFF.

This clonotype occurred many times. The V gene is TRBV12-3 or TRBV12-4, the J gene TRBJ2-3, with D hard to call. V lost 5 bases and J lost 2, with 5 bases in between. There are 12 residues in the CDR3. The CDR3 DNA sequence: TGTGCCAGCAGTCATAACACAGATACGCAGTATTTT. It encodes CASSHNTDTQYF.

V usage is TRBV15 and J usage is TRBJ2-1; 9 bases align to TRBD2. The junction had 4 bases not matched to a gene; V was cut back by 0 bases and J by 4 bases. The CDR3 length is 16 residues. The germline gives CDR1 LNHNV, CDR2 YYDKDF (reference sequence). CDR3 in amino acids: CATSRDWTSEYNEQFF. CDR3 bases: TGTGCCACCAGCAGAGATTGGACTAGCGAGTACAATGAGCAGTTCTTC.

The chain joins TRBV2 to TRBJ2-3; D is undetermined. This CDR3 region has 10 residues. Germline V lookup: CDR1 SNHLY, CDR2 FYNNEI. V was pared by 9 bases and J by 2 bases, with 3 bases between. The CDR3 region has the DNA TGTGCCAGAACCACAGATACGCAGTATTTT. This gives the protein CARTTDTQYF.

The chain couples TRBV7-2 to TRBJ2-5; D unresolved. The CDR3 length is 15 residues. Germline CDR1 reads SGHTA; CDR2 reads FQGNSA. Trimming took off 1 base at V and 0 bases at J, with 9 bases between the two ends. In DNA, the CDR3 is TGTGCCAGCAGCTTAGTCCTTTTGAACCAAGAGACCCAGTACTTC. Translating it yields CASSLVLLNQETQYF.

The CDR3 nucleotides read TGTGCCAGCAGCCGCTCGGGCCAGCCCACGGAAAAACTGTTTTTT. This gives the protein CASSRSGQPTEKLFF. The gene calls are TRBV7-3 and TRBJ1-4; D remains ambiguous. V gave up 5 bases and J gave up 8 bases, with 18 bases separating them. Germline V gene sequence: CDR1 SGHTA, CDR2 FQGTGA. The CDR3 is made up of 15 amino acids.

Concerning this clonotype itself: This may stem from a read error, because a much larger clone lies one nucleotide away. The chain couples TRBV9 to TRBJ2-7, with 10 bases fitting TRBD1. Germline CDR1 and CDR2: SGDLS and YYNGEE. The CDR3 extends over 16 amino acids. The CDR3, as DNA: TGTGCCAACAGCTCCCGACCGGGGACAGGGGAAGACGAGCAGTACTTC. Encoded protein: CANSSRPGTGEDEQYF.